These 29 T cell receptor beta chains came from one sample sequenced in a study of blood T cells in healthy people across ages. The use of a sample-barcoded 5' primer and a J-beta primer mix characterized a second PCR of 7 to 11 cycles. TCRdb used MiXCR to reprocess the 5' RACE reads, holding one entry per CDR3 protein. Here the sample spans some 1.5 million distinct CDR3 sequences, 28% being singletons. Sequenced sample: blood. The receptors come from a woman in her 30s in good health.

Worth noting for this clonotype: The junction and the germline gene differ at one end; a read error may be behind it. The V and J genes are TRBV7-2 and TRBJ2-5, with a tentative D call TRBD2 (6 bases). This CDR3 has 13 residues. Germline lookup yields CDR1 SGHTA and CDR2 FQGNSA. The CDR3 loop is CVSSLAARGTQYF. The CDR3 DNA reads TGTGTCAGCAGCTTAGCGGCTCGTGGGACCCAGTACTTC.

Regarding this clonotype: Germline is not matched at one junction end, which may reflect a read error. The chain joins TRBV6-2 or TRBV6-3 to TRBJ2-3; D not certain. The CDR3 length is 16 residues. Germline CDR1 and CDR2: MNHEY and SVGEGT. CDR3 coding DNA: TGTGCCAGCAGTTACTCGTTCGGGCCCACCACAGATACGCAGGATTTT. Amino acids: CASSYSFGPTTDTQDF.

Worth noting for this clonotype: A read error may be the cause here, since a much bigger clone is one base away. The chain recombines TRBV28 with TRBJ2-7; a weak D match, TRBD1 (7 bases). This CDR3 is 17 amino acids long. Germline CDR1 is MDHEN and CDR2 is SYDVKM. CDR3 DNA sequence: TGTGCCGGCAGTTCCCCGCGTGGAGGGGGCAGCTCCTACGAGCAGTACTTC. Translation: CAGSSPRGGGSSYEQYF.

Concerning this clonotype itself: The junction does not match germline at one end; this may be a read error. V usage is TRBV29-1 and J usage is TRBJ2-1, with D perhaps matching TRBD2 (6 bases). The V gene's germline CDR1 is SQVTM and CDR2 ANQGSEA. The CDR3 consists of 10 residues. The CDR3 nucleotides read TGCAGCGTTGTTTCGGGAGAGCAGCTCTTC. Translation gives CSVVSGEQLF.

Here the CDR3 DNA reads TGCGCCAGCAGCCAAGAAGAGGGGAGACGAGGCTACACCTTC. Translated: CASSQEEGRRGYTF. The rearrangement joins TRBV4-1 to TRBJ1-2; D perhaps matches TRBD1 (5 bases). Trimming left V 0 bases short and J 8 bases short, with 13 bases between. Germline V CDR1 and CDR2: MGHRA, YSYEKL. CDR3 length: 14 residues.

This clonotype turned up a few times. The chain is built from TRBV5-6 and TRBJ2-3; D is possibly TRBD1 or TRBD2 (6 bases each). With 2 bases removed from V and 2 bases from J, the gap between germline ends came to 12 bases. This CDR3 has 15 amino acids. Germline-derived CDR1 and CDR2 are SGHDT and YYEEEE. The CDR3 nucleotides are TGTGCCAGCAGCTTCACGGGGGCCTACACAGATACGCAGTATTTT. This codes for CASSFTGAYTDTQYF.

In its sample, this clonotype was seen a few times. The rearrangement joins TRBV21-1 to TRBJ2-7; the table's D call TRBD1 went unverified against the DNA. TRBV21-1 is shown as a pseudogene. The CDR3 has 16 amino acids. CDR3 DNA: TGTGCCCCTCCAGGGGTCGGTTCCGGCGGGGGCTACGAGCAGTACTTC. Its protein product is CAPPGVGSGGGYEQYF.

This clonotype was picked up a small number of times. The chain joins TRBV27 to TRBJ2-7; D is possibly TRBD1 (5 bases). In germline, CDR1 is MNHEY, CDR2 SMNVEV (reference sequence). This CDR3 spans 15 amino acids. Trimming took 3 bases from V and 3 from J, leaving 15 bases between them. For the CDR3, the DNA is TGTGCCAGCAGTTTGGGGCAAAGCTTCTACTACGAGCAGTACTTC. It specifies CASSLGQSFYYEQYF.

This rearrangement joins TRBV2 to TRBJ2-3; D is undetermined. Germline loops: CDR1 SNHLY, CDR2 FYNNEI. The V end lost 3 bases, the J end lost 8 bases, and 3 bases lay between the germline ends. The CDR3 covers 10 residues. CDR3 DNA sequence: TGTGCCAGCAGTGAGCGTACGCAGTATTTT. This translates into CASSERTQYF.

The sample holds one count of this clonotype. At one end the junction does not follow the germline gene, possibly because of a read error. The CDR3 sequence is CASSLDLTETQFF. The CDR3 coding sequence is TGCGCCAGCAGCTTAGATTTAACGGAGACCCAGTTCTTC. V gene TRBV11-2 combines with J gene TRBJ2-1; unclear D gene. This CDR3 is 13 amino acids long. Germline V gene sequence: CDR1 SGHAT, CDR2 FQNNGV.

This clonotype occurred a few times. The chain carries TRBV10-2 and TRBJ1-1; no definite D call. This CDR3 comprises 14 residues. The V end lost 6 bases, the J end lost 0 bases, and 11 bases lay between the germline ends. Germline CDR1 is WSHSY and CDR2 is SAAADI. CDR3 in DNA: TGCGCCAGCAGCGAAATAAATATGAACACTGAAGCTTTCTTT. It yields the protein CASSEINMNTEAFF.

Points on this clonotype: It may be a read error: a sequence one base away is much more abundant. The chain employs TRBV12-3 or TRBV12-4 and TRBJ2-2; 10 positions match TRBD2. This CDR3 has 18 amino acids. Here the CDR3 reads CASSTKSGLALNTGERFF. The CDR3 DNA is TGTGCCAGCAGTACCAAGTCGGGACTAGCGCTCAACACCGGGGAGCGGTTTTTT.

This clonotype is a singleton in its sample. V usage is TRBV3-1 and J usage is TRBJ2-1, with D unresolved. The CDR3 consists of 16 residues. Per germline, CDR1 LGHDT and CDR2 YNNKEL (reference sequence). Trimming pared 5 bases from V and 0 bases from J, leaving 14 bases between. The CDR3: CASSFRRVSSYNEQFF. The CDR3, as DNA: TGTGCCAGCAGCTTCCGAAGGGTCAGCTCCTACAATGAGCAGTTCTTC.

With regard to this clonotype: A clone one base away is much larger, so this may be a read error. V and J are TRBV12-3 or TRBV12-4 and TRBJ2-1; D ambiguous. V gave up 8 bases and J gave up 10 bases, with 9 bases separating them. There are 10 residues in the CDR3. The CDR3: CASATYEQFF. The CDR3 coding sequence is TGTGCCAGCGCTACTTACGAGCAGTTCTTC.

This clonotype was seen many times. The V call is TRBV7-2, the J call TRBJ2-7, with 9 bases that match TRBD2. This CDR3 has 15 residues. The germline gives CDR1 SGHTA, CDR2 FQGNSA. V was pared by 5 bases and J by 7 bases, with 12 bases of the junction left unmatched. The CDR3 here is CASSTQLAGPGEQYF. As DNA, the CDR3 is TGTGCCAGCAGCACCCAGCTAGCGGGACCGGGGGAGCAGTACTTC.

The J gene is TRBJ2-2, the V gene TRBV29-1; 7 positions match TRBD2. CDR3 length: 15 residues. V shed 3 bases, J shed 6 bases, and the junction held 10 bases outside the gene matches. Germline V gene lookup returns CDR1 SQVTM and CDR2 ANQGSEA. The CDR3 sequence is CSVDGAGRLAGELFF. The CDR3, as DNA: TGCAGCGTTGATGGAGCGGGGAGGTTAGCCGGGGAGCTGTTTTTT.

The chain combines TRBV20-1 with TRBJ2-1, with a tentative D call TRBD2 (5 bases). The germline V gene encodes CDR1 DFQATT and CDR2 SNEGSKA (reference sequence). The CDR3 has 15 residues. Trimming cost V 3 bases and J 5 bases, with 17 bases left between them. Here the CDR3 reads CSASWGGEGNNEQFF. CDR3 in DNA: TGCAGTGCTAGTTGGGGTGGCGAGGGTAACAATGAGCAGTTCTTC.

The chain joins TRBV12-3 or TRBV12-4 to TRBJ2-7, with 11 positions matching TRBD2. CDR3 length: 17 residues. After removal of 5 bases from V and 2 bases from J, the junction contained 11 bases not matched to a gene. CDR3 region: CASSPGRGTSGPYEQYF. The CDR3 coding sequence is TGTGCCAGCAGTCCCGGTAGGGGGACTAGCGGTCCCTACGAGCAGTACTTC.

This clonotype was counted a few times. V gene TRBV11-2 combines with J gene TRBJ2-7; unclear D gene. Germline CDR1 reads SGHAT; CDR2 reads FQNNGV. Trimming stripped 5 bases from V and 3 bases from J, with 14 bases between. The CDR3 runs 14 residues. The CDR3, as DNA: TGTGCCAGCAGCCCTGGGGATTGGAGCTACGAGCAGTACTTC. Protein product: CASSPGDWSYEQYF.

The CDR3 sequence: CASSVGGSPPYNEQFF. For the CDR3, the DNA is TGTGCCAGTAGTGTGGGCGGAAGTCCGCCCTACAATGAGCAGTTCTTC. V gene TRBV19 combines with J gene TRBJ2-1; no firm D call. V shed 5 bases and J shed 2 bases, with 16 bases lying between them. Germline values: CDR1 LNHDA, CDR2 SQIVND (reference sequence). This CDR3 region has 16 residues. Full variable domain (outside the CDR3, taken from reference TRBV19 and TRBJ2-1): DGGITQSPKYLFRKEGQNVTLSCEQNLNHDAMYWYRQDPGQGLRLIYYSQIVNDFQKGDIAEGYSVSREKKESFPLTVTSAQKNPTAFYLCASSVGGSPPYNEQFFGPGTRLTVL.

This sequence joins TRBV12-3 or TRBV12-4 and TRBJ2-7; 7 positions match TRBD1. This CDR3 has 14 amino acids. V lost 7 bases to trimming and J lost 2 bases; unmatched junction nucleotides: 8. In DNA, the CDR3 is TGTGCCAGCATTGCTGCAGGGGGTCCCTACGAGCAGTACTTC. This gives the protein CASIAAGGPYEQYF.

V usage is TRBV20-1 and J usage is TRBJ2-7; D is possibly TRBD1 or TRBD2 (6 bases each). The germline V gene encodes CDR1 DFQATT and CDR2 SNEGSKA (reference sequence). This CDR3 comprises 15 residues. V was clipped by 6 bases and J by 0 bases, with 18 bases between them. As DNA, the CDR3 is TGCAGTGCGGAGGGGGGCCCCGGGAGCTCCTACGAGCAGTACTTC. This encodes CSAEGGPGSSYEQYF.

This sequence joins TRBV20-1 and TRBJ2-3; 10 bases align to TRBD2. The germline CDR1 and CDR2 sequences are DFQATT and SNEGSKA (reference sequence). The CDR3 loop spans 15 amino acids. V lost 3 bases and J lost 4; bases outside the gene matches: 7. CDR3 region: CSASSGGYGADTQYF. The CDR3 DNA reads TGCAGTGCTAGTAGCGGGGGGTATGGCGCAGATACGCAGTATTTT.

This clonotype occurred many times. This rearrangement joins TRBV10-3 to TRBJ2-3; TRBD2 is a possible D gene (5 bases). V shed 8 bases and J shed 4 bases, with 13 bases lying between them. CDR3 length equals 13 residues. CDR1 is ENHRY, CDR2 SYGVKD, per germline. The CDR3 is CAIGSSPPDTQYF. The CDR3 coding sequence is TGTGCCATCGGGAGTTCGCCCCCAGATACGCAGTATTTT.

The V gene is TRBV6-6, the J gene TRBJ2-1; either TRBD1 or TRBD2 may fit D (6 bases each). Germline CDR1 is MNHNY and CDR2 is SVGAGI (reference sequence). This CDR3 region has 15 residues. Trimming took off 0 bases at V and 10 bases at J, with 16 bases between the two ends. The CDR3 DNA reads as TGTGCCAGCAGTTACTCACGGGGGCGCACCGACGAGCAGTTCTTC. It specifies CASSYSRGRTDEQFF.

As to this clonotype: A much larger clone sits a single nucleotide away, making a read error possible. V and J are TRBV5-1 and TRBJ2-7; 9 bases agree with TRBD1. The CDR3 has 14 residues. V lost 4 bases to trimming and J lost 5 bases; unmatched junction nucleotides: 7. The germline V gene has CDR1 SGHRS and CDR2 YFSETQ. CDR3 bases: TGCGCCAGCAGCCCGGACAGGGGAACGGACGAGCAGTACTTC. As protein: CASSPDRGTDEQYF.

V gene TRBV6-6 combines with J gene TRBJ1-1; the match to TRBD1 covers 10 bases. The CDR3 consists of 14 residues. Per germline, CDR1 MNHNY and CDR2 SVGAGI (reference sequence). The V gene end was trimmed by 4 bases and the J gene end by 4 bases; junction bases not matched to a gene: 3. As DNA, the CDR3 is TGTGCCAGCAGTTCGACAGGGGGCCTCACTGAAGCTTTCTTT. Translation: CASSSTGGLTEAFF.

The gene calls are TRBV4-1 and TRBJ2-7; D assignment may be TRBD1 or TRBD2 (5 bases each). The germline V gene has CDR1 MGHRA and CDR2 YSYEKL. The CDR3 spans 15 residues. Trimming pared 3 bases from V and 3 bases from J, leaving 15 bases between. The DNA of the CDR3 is TGCGCCAGCAGCCACCCCCGAGGGGTAGGCTACGAGCAGTACTTC. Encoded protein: CASSHPRGVGYEQYF.

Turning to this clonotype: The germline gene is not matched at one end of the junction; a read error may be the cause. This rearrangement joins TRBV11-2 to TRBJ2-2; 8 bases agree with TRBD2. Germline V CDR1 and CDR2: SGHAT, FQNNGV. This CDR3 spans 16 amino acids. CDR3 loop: CASSLAGGPGTGEPFF. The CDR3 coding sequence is TGTGCCAGCAGCTTAGCGGGAGGGCCTGGCACCGGGGAGCCGTTTTTT.